This entry is about one T cell receptor beta chain. This entry is derived from a study of blood T cell repertoires in COVID-19. Study at large: Specimens from acute and convalescent COVID-19 originated in the United States, Italy and Spain. PBMCs, B-cell-depleted T cells, or T cells were the source of the cDNA or gDNA that made up the material.

Authors' analysis steps: The assay estimated nucleated cells by amplifying reference gene primers. Clones were sequenced by immunoSEQ multiplex PCR, and TCRdb holds only the in-frame ones, with some missing. V, J and clone size derive from that table, while D and trimming were established from the DNA sequence. The sample consists of around 140,000 clones, approximately 90% of them appearing once. Sample: peripheral blood. This sequence was found in a man over 45 with active or convalescent COVID-19.

CDR3 protein: CASSSQIETQYF. CDR3 DNA: TGTGCCAGCAGTTCCCAGATCGAGACCCAGTACTTC. The chain combines TRBV12-3 or TRBV12-4 with TRBJ2-5; D gene uncertain. CDR3 size: 12 residues. The germline V and J ends were trimmed by 4 bases and 5 bases, with 8 bases remaining between them.